This TCR beta chain is drawn from a study of glioma-infiltrating T cells after dendritic cell vaccination. With respect to this clone: Its antigen is as yet unknown.

Findings of the study overall: Estimated pretreatment TIL content predicted outcome after dendritic cell vaccination.

As for time point: after dendritic cell vaccination, including at tumor progression/relapse. Only patients with spare fresh-frozen tumor and over two years of follow-up were included. Blood PBMC samples: pre-vaccination, two weeks post third vaccination, and at tumor progression. Amplification used 60 V beta primers and 13 J beta primers. The protocol was immunoSEQ multiplex PCR, while the TCRdb copy is restricted to in-frame clones and leaves out a portion. The data show about 50,000 clones, about nine tenths seen once. This sequence was found in a human donor with glioblastoma. The starting material was blood, obtained after dendritic cell vaccination.

The CDR3 bases are TGTGCCAGCAGTGAAGGTTCGGGGGGCACTAATGAAAAACTGTTTTTT. It specifies CASSEGSGGTNEKLFF. The chain links TRBV2 to TRBJ1-4, with D possibly being TRBD1 (6 bases). Germline V gene lookup returns CDR1 SNHLY and CDR2 FYNNEI. CDR3 length equals 16 residues. V lost 1 base and J lost 2, with 11 bases in between. The full variable domain, completed using reference TRBV2 and TRBJ1-4, is EPEVTQTPSHQVTQMGQEVILRCVPISNHLYFYWYRQILGQKVEFLVSFYNNEISEKSEIFDDQFSVERPDGSNFTLKIRSTKLEDSAMYFCASSEGSGGTNEKLFFGSGTQLSVL.